This T cell receptor beta chain was recorded in a study of radiation and T cells in renal cell carcinoma. Study-level background: Nephrectomy followed 15 Gy stereotactic body radiation by 4 weeks. Study findings and constraints: Top tumor clonotypes rose in blood 2 weeks post-radiation, then contracted.

Generated by immunoSEQ multiplex PCR, the TCRdb table keeps only in-frame clones and is missing some. Among 120,000 or so clones, approximately 80% were seen once, and the ten largest hold approximately 1.9%. The germline CDR1 and CDR2 sequences are SGHDN and FVKESK. This CDR3 is built from 13 residues. The V gene lost 0 bases and the J gene lost 15 bases, with 15 bases spanning the gap. The sample holds a few counts of this clone. Its antigen is currently unknown. The time point was: blood 2 weeks post-SBRT. The treatment denotes: 15 Gy SBRT to primary tumor, nephrectomy 4 weeks later. Blood was sampled at baseline, 2 weeks and 4 weeks after SBRT. Clear cell pathology was present in this patient's renal cell carcinoma.

Specimen: blood, collected from a patient whose treatment included radiotherapy and nephrectomy. J is TRBJ2-1 and V is TRBV14; no definite D call. The source is a woman aged 55-70 years with renal cell carcinoma. CDR3 sequence (DNA): TGTGCCAGCAGCCAAGATCTAAGGGTTGAGGTGTTCTTC. Translating gives CASSQDLRVEVFF. The whole variable domain, remainder taken from reference TRBV14 and TRBJ2-1, is EAGVTQFPSHSVIEKGQTVTLRCDPISGHDNLYWYRRVMGKEIKFLLHFVKESKQDESGMPNNRFLAERTGGTYSTLKVQPAELEDSGVYFCASSQDLRVEVFFGPGTRLTVL.